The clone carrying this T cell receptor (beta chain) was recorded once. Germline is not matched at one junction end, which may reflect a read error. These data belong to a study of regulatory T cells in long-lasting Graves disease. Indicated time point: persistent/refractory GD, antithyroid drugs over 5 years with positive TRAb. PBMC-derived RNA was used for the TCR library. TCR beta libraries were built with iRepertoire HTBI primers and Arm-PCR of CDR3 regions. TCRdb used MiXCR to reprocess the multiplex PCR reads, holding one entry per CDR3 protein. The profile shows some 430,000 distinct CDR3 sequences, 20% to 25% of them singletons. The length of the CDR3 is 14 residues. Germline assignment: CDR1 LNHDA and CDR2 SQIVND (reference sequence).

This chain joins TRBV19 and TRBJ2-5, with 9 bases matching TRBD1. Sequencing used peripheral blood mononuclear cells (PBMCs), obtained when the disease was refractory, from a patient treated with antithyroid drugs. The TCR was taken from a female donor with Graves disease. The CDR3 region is CASSEQGARESQYF. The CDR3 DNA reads TGTGCCAGTAGTGAACAGGGGGCGCGAGAGTCCCAGTACTTC.